The TCR beta chain under discussion was sequenced for a study of human T cells and chemical hapten exposure (dated by TCRdb to 2020 to 2023). About the study as a whole: For sensitization, 2% DPC in acetone was applied to a 2 cm by 2 cm area of upper inner arm skin. This study followed changes in the peripheral blood TCR repertoire in vivo during primary and secondary sensitization of alopecia patients to the hapten diphenylcyclopropenone (DPC). Libraries were pooled for sequencing, and variation in per-sample TCR yields was attributed mainly to small differences in library volumes within the pool. Blood samples were taken from patients before sensitization (week 0) and then at 2, 6 and about 24 weeks after DPC sensitization. Patients additionally received weekly therapeutic DPC doses to the scalp throughout the roughly 25-week study period. Patch testing was done on the upper back using Finn chambers containing 0.01% DPC, and results were scored after 6 days according to International Contact Dermatitis Research Group standards. Alopecia areata with under or over 50% scalp involvement, alopecia totalis and alopecia universalis were represented in the patient cohort, which was mostly female. Twenty-nine alopecia patients gave blood for TCR sequencing at one to four time points (pre-sensitization, 2, 6 and 24 weeks). Here is what the overall study found, with its caveats: Repeated subsampling changed both the strength of the expansion versus patch-test correlation and the threshold at which the correlation became significant. Significantly more large CDR3 similarity clusters were formed by expanded TCRs than by pre-sensitization or healthy control sets, consistent with antigen-driven responses. DPC sensitization did not change the number of TCRs with a frequency above 1 in 1000, and there was no evidence of changes in global repertoire structure. The number of PT1 expanded TCRs positively correlated with patch test score, significant at thresholds 8, 16 and 32 but not 4. All patients had alopecia, a presumed autoimmune disease, so their immune response might differ from that of healthy individuals.

V and J are truncated by 4 bases and 3 bases respectively, leaving an intervening sequence of 13 bases. The CDR3 has 15 amino acids, counting the end cysteine and phenylalanine. The sequence is cut down to CDR3 DNA, 45 bases in frame from base 1. This clonotype occurred a few times. Its antigen specificity is not known. It has no much larger one-base neighbor in the sample; base qualities were not kept. The time point label for this specimen denotes: patch test 1, 2 weeks after DPC sensitization. The sample's treatment or condition, from its label and the paper: therapeutic diphenylcyclopropenone sensitization with weekly scalp DPC. At each patch-test visit, blood was drawn before the patch test was applied. Eligible patients were aged 18 to 70, diagnosed with alopecia, deemed suitable for DPC therapy, and excluded if pregnant. Total RNA was extracted from unfractionated whole blood collected in Tempus Blood RNA tubes.

Preparation of the library involved RACE. The instrument was a NextSeq 500. During library preparation, unique molecular identifiers were attached to individual cDNA molecules so that TCRs could be counted in a quantitative, reproducible way. From each blood RNA sample, both TCR alpha and TCR beta chains were sequenced. Per the original workflow: Samples had a median of about 96,000 TCRs, with a range from about 23,224 to 690,600. The Decombinator software suite was used to annotate the V, J and CDR3 of the TCR reads. To make PS versus PT1 abundance plots, every sample was subsampled to the same number of TCRs (28,000). Expanded TCRs were defined as absent before sensitization and observed at least eight times at the 2-week time point. TCRdb itself trimmed the public reads at Q25 with fastp, ran MiXCR and retained productive beta chains. Entries are consolidated by CDR3 protein sequence, retaining the most common genes and DNA. In this record, the V and J calls reflect TCRdb's handling and not the investigators' own analysis. The sample yields about 80,000 distinct CDR3 sequences; 10% were counted once. The biggest ten clones account for about 1.4% of the sample.

The TCR comes from a woman aged 45 to 65 with alopecia areata. Some clones in this sample may be carry-over from other donors' samples. Sequencing used whole blood, obtained in connection with sensitization to the hapten diphenylcyclopropenone (DPC). The chain employs TRBV12-3 or TRBV12-4 and TRBJ1-5, with the identity of the D gene unclear. The DNA sequence is TGTGCCAGCAGTTCTAGTTTCTTGCTCAATCAGCCCCAGCATTTT. This sequence encodes CASSSSFLLNQPQHF.